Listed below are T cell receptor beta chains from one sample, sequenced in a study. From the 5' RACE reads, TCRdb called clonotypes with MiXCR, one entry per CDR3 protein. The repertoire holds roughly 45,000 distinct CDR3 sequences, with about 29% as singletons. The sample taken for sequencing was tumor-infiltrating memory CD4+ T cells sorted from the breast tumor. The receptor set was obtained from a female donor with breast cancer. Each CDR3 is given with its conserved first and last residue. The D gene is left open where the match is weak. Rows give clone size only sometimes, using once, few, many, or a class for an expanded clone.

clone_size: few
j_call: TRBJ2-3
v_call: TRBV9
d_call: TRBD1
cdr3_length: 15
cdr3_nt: TGTGCCGGCAGCACCGGGACAGGGGGCACAGATACGCAGTATTTT
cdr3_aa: CAGSTGTGGTDTQYF

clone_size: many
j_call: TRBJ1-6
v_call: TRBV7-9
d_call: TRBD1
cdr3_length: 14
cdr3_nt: TGTGCCAGCAGAACACAGGGGGCAAGCTCACCCCTCCACTTT
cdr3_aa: CASRTQGASSPLHF

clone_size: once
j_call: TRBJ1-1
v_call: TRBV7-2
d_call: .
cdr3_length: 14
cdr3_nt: TGTGCCAGCAGCTTAGTTATATGGAACACTGAAGCTTTCTTT
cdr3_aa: CASSLVIWNTEAFF

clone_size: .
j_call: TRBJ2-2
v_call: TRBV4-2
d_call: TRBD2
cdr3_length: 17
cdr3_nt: TGTGCCAGCAGCCAAGATCTCGGAGCGGGACCGACCGGGGAGCTGTTTTTT
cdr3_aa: CASSQDLGAGPTGELFF

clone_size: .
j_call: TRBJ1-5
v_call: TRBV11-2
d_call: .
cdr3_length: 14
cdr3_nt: TGTGCCAGCAGCTCCAGGGACATCGATCAGCCCCAGCATTTT
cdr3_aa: CASSSRDIDQPQHF

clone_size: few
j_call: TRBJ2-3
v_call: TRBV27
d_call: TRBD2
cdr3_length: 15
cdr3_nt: TGTGCCAGCACCCCAGGACTAGTCAACACAGATACGCAGTATTTT
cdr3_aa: CASTPGLVNTDTQYF

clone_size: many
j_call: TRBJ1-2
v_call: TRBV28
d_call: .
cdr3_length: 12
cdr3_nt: TGTGCCAGCAGTTTCAGCGGCTATGGCTACACCTTC
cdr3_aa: CASSFSGYGYTF

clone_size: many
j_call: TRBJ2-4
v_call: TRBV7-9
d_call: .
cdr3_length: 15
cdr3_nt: TGTGCCAGCAGCTTATGGGCAGGGGGGAGAAACATTCAGTACTTC
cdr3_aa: CASSLWAGGRNIQYF

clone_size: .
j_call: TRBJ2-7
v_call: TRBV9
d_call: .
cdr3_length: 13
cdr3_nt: TGTGCCAGCAGCTCCCGACTAGACAACGGGCAGTACTTC
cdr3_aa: CASSSRLDNGQYF

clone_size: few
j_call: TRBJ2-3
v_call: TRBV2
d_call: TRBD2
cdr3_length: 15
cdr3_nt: TGTGCCAGCAGTGTCACTAGCGGGAGACAAGATACGCAGTATTTT
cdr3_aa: CASSVTSGRQDTQYF

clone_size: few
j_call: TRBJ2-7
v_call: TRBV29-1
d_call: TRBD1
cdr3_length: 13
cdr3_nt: TGCAGCGTACCGGGACAGGGAGCGTACGAGCAGTACTTC
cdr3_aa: CSVPGQGAYEQYF

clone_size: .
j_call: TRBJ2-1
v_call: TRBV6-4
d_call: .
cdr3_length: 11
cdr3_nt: TGTGCCAGCAATGACTCCAATGAGCAGTTCTTC
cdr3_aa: CASNDSNEQFF

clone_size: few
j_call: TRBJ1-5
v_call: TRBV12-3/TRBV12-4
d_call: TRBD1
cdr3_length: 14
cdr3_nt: TGTGCCAGCAGTTTACAGGGGGGCGGTCAGCCCCAGCATTTT
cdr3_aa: CASSLQGGGQPQHF

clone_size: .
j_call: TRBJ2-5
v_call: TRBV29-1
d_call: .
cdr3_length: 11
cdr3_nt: TGCAGCGTTGGACGGGGACTCCCTGACTACTTC
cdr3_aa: CSVGRGLPDYF

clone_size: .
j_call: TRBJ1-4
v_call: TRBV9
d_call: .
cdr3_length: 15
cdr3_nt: TGTGCCAGCAGCCCTCGCGACAGGCTTAATGAAAAACTGTTTTTT
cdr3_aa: CASSPRDRLNEKLFF

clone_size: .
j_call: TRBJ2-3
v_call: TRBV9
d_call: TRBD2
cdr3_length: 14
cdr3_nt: TGTGCCAGCAGCGCTACGCGGGAGGGTGATACGCAGTATTTT
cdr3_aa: CASSATREGDTQYF

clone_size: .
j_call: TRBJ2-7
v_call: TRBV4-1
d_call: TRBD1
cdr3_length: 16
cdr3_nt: TGCGCCAGCAGCCATCCAAAGACAGGGAGAGCCTACGAGCAGTACTTC
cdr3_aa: CASSHPKTGRAYEQYF

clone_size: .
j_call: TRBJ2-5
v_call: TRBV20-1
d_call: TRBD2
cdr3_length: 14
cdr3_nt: TGCAGTGCTAGATACGGGGGGGCCCGAGAGACCCAGTACTTC
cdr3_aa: CSARYGGARETQYF

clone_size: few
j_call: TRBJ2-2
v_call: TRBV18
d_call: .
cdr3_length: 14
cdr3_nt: TGTGCCAGCTCACCACCGCCCGTACTCGGGGAGCTGTTTTTT
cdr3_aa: CASSPPPVLGELFF

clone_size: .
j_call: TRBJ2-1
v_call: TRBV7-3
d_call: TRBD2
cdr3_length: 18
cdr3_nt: TGTGCCAGCAGCTTGACCCCCTCCTATAGCGGGGAATACAATGAGCAGTTCTTC
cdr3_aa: CASSLTPSYSGEYNEQFF

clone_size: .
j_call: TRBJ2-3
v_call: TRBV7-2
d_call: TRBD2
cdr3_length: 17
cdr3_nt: TGTGCCAGCAGCCGAGGACTAGCGGGAGGAAACACAGATACGCAGTATTTT
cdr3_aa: CASSRGLAGGNTDTQYF

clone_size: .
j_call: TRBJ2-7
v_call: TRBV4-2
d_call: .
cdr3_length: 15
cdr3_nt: TGTGCCAGCAGCCAAGATCGGGGGTCCTCCTACGAGCAGTACTTC
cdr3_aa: CASSQDRGSSYEQYF

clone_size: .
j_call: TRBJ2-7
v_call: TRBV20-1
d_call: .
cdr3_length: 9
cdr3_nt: TGCAGTGTCCCCTACGAGCAGTACTTC
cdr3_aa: CSVPYEQYF

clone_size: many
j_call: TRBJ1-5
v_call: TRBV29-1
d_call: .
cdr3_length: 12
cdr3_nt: TGCAGCGTCCAACAGGGTAATCAGCCCCAGCATTTT
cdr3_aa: CSVQQGNQPQHF

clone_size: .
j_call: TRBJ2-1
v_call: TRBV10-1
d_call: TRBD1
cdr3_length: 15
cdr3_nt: TGCGCCAGCAGTCAAACAGGGGGCAGGTACAATGAGCAGTTCTTC
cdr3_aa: CASSQTGGRYNEQFF

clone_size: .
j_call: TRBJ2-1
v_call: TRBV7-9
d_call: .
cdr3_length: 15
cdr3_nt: TGTGCCAGCAGTCAAACGGTGGACCACTACAATGAGCAGTTCTTC
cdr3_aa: CASSQTVDHYNEQFF

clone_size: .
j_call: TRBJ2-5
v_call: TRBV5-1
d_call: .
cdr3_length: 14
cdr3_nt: TGCACCAGCAGCTTTCGCGGGAAGGGGGAGACCCAGTACTTC
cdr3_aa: CTSSFRGKGETQYF

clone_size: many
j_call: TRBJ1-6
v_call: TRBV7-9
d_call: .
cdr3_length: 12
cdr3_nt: TGTGCCAGCACCCAGGATAATTCACCCCTCCACTTT
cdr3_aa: CASTQDNSPLHF

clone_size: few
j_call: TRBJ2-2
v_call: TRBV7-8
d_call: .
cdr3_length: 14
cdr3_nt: TGTGCCAGCAGCACCGGGACCCACACCGGGGAGCTGTTTTTT
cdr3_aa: CASSTGTHTGELFF

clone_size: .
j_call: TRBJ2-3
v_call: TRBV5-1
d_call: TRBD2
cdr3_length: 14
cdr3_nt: TGCGCCAGCAGCTTGAAGCGGGAGGTAAATACGCAGTATTTT
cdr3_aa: CASSLKREVNTQYF

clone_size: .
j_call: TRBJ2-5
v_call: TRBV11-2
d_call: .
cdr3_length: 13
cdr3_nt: TGTGCCAGCAGCTTCAAGAGCCAAGAGACCCAGTACTTC
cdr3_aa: CASSFKSQETQYF

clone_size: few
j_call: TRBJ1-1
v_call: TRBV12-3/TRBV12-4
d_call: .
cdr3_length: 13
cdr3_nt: TGTGCCAGCAGTTTAAAGGAGAACACTGAAGCTTTCTTT
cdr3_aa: CASSLKENTEAFF